Following are 8 T cell receptor beta chains from one sample sequenced in a study of radiotherapy plus CTLA-4 blockade in lung cancer (dated by TCRdb to 2017 to 2018). Library preparation employed the immunoSEQ multiplex PCR assay. Entries here come from immuneACCESS through TCRdb and include only in-frame sequences with V and J called. Some clones fail to appear in such tables; in the studies checked, an unresolved V gene covers under half of the shortfall, and the cause of the remainder is unknown. This sample has 50,000 to 65,000 clones in its table, and roughly 80% of those were observed once. The biggest ten clones account for 16% of the sample. The sample here was peripheral blood, taken from a patient treated with radiotherapy plus ipilimumab. The receptor set was obtained from a human donor with non-small cell lung cancer who had a complete response to radiotherapy plus ipilimumab.

The rearrangement uses TRBV5-4 and TRBJ1-2; D gene ambiguous. Looked up from germline, CDR1 is SGHNT and CDR2 is YYREEE (reference sequence). Trimming stripped 0 bases from V and 0 bases from J, with 6 bases between. CDR3 length: 14 residues. This chain's CDR3 is CASSLGPANYGYTF. The CDR3 bases are TGTGCCAGCAGCTTGGGTCCAGCTAACTATGGCTACACCTTC.

The table lists this clone with a count of one. This chain uses TRBV5-4 with TRBJ2-5, with D perhaps TRBD2 (6 bases). The CDR3 sequence is 12 residues long. Germline CDR1 is SGHNT and CDR2 is YYREEE (reference sequence). V lost 4 bases and J 5 bases, leaving 9 bases between the germline ends. The DNA of the CDR3 is TGTGCCAGCAGCACGGGGAGGGAGACCCAGTACTTC. This codes for CASSTGRETQYF.

This clone was seen more than once but under ten times. The chain is built from TRBV19 and TRBJ2-7, with 8 bases identical to TRBD2. The CDR3 is made up of 16 amino acids. Trimming took 3 bases from V and 3 from J; bases not matched to a gene: 10. The V gene's germline CDR1 is LNHDA and CDR2 SQIVND (reference sequence). The CDR3 region is CASSIWAGGPNYEQYF. DNA for the CDR3: TGTGCCAGTAGTATCTGGGCGGGGGGTCCAAACTACGAGCAGTACTTC.

The rearrangement links TRBV7-8 to TRBJ2-5; D might be TRBD2 (6 bases). Looked up from germline, CDR1 is SGHVS and CDR2 is FQNEAQ. Deletions cut 3 bases from V and 5 bases from J, with 19 bases between. CDR3 length: 16 residues. CDR3 in amino acids: CASSLRRVLSLETQYF. The CDR3, as DNA: TGTGCCAGCAGCTTGAGGAGGGTGTTGTCTCTGGAGACCCAGTACTTC. The variable domain in full, completed from reference TRBV7-8 and TRBJ2-5, reads GAGVSQSPRYKVAKRGQDVALRCDPISGHVSLFWYQQALGQGPEFLTYFQNEAQLDKSGLPSDRFFAERPEGSVSTLKIQRTQQEDSAVYLCASSLRRVLSLETQYFGPGTRLLVL.

This rearrangement joins TRBV7-2 to TRBJ1-2, with TRBD1 identical over 9 bases. Germline V gene data show CDR1 as SGHTA and CDR2 as FQGNSA. Unmatched junction bases numbered 7, after V lost 3 bases and J lost 2 bases. This CDR3 contains 16 residues. The CDR3 region is CASSLPGQGPNYGYTF. Here the CDR3 DNA reads TGTGCCAGCAGCTTGCCGGGACAGGGACCCAACTATGGCTACACCTTC.

V is TRBV19 and J is TRBJ1-5, with TRBD1 matching over 7 bases. Germline CDR1 and CDR2: LNHDA and SQIVND (reference sequence). This CDR3 spans 16 amino acids. Unmatched junction bases numbered 7, after V lost 5 bases and J lost 0 bases. CDR3 coding DNA: TGTGCCAGTAGTTCCAGGACAGGCCTTAGCAATCAGCCCCAGCATTTT. It yields the protein CASSSRTGLSNQPQHF. Full variable domain (rest looked up from reference TRBV19 and TRBJ1-5): DGGITQSPKYLFRKEGQNVTLSCEQNLNHDAMYWYRQDPGQGLRLIYYSQIVNDFQKGDIAEGYSVSREKKESFPLTVTSAQKNPTAFYLCASSSRTGLSNQPQHFGDGTRLSIL.

V is TRBV30 and J is TRBJ1-2, with D perhaps TRBD1 (5 bases). The CDR3 sequence is 14 residues long. Germline V gives CDR1 GTSNPN, CDR2 SVGIG (reference sequence). V gave up 1 base and J gave up 5 bases, with 14 bases separating them. This CDR3 is CAWSEGSIGYGYTF. As DNA, the CDR3 is TGTGCCTGGAGTGAGGGGTCGATAGGATATGGCTACACCTTC.

The rearrangement uses TRBV18 and TRBJ2-5, with 7 bases aligning to TRBD1. Germline CDR1 and CDR2: KGHSH and LQKENI. V was clipped by 0 bases and J by 4 bases; unmatched bases: 5. The CDR3 loop spans 15 amino acids. The CDR3 DNA is TGTGCCAGCTCACCACCAGGGGCAGGGGGAGAGACCCAGTACTTC. Its translation is CASSPPGAGGETQYF.